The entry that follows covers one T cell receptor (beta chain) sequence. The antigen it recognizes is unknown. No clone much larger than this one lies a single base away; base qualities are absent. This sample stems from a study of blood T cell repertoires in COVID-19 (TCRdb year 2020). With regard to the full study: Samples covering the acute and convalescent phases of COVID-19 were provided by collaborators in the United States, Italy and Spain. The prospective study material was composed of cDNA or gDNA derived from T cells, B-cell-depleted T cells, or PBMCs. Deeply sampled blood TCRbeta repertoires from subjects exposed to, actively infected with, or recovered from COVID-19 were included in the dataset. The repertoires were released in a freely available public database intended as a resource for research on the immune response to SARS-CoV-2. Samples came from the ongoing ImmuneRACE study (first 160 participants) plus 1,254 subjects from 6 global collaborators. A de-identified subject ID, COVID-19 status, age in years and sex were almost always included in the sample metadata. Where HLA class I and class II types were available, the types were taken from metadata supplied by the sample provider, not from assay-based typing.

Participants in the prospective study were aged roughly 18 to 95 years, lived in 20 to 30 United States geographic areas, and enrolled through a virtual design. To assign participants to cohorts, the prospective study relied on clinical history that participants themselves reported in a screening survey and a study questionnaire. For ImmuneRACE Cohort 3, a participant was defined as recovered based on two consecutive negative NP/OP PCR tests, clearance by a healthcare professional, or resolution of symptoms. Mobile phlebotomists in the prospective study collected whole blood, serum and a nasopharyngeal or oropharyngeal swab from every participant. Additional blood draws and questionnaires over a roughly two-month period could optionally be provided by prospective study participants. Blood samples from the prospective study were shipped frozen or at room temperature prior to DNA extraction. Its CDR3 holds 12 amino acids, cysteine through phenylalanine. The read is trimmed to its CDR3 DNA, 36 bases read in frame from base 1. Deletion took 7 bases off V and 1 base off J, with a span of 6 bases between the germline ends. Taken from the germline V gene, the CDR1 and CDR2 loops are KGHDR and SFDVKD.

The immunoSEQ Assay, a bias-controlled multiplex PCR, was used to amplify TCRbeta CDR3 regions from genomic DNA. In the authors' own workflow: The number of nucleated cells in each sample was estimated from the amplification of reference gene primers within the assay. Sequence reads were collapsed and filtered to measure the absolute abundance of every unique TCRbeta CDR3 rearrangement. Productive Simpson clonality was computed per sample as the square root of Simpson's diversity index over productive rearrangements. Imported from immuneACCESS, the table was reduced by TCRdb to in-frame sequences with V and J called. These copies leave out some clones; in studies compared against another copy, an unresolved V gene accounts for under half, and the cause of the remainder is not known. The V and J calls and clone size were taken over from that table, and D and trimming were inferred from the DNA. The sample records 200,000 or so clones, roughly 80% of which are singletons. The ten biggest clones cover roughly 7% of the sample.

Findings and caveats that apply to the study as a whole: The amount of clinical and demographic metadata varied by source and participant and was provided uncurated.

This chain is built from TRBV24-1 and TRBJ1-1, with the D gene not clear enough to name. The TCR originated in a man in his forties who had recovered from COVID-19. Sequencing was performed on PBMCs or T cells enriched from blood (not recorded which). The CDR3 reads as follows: CATRAGNTEAFF. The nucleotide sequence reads TGTGCCACCAGGGCGGGGAACACTGAAGCTTTCTTT.